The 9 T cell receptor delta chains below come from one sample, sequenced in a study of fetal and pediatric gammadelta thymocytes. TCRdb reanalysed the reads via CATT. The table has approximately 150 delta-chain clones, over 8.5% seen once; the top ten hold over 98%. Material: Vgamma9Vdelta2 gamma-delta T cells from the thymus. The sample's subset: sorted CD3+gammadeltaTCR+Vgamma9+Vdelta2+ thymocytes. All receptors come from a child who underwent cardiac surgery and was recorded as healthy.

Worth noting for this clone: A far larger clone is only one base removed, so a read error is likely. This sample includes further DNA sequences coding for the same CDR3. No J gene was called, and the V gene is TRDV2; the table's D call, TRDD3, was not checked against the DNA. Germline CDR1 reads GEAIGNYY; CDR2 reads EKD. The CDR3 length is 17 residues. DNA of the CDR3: TGTGCCTGTGACACCGTAGCTGGGGGAGATTACACCGATAAACTTATCTTT. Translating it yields CACDTVAGGDYTDKLIF.

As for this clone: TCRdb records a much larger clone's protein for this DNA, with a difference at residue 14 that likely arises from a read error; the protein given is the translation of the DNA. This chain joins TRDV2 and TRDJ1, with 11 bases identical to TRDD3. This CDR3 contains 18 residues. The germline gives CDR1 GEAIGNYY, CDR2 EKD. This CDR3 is CACDATWGIHLDTEKLIF. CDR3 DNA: TGTGCCTGTGACGCGACCTGGGGGATACACTTAGACACCGAAAAACTCATCTTT.

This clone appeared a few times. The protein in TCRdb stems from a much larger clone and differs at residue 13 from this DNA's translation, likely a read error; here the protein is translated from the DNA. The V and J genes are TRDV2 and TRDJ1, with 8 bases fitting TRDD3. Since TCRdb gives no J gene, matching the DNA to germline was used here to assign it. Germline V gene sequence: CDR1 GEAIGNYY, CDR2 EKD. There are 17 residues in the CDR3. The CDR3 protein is CACDTVAGGDYTVKLIF. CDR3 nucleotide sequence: TGTGCCTGTGACACCGTAGCTGGGGGAGATTACACCGTTAAACTCATCTTT.

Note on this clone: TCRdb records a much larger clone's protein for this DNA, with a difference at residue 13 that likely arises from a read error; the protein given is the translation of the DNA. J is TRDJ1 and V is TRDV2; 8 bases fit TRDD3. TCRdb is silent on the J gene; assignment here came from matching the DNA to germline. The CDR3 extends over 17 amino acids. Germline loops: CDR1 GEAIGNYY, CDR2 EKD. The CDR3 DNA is TGTGCCTGTGACACCGTAGCTGGGGGAGATTACACCAATAAACTCATCTTT. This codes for CACDTVAGGDYTNKLIF.

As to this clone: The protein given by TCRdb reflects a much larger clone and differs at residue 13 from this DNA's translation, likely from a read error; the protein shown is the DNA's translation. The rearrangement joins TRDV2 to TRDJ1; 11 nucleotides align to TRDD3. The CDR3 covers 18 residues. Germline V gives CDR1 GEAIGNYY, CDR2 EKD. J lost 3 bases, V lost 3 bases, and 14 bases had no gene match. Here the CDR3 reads CACDATWGIHLDSDKLIF. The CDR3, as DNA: TGTGCCTGTGACGCGACCTGGGGGATACACTTAGACTCCGATAAACTCATCTTT.

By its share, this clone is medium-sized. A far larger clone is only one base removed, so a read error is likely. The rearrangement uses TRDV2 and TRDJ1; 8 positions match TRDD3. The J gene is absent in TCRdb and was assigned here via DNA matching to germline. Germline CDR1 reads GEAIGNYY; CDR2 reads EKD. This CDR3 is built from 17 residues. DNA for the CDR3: TGTGCCAGTGACACCGTAGCTGGGGGAGATTACACCGATAAACTCATCTTT. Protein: CASDTVAGGDYTDKLIF.

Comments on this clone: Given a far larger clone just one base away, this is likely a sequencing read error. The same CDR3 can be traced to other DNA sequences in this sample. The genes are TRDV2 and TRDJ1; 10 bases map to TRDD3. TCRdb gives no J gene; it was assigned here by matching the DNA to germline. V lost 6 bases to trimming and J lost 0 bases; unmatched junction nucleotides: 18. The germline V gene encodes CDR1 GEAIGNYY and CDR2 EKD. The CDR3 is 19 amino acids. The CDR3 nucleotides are TGTGCCTGTAAACCTACGGGGGGATACGCGAGCGAATACACCGATAAACTCATCTTT. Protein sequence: CACKPTGGYASEYTDKLIF.

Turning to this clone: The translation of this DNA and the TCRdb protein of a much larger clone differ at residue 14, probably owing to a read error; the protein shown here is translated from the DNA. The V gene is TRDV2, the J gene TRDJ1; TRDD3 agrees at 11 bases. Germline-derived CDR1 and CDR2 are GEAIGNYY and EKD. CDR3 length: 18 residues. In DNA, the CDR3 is TGTGCCTGTGACGCGACCTGGGGGATACACTTAGACACCGTTAAACTCATCTTT. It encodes CACDATWGIHLDTVKLIF.

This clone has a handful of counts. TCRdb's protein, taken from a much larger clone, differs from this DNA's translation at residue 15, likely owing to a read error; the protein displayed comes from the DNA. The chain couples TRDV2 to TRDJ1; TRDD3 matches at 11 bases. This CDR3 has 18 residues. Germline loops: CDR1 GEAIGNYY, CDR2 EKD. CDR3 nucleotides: TGTGCCTGTGACGCGACCTGGGGGATACACTTAGACACCGATATACTCATCTTT. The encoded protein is CACDATWGIHLDTDILIF.